The 20 T cell receptor beta chains presented below share a single source sample, sequenced in a study of blood T cell repertoires in COVID-19. TCRdb's table, derived via immunoSEQ multiplex PCR, lists solely in-frame clones and lacks some. The repertoire has 300,000 to 350,000 clones, around 90% of them found once; the top ten carry 3.5% to 4.5%. Material: PBMCs or T cells enriched from blood (not recorded which). These receptors were collected from a woman younger than 35 with acute COVID-19.

The chain joins TRBV9 to TRBJ1-2; unclear D gene. This CDR3 comprises 13 residues. Trimming stripped 4 bases from V and 4 bases from J, with 11 bases between. Germline assignment: CDR1 SGDLS and CDR2 YYNGEE. CDR3 sequence: CASSSGVIYGYTF. The CDR3 bases are TGTGCCAGCAGCAGCGGGGTAATCTATGGCTACACCTTC.

This rearrangement joins TRBV11-2 to TRBJ1-2; D remains ambiguous. Trimming removed 2 bases from V and 5 bases from J, with 9 bases in between. The germline CDR1 and CDR2 sequences are SGHAT and FQNNGV. The CDR3 extends over 13 amino acids. This CDR3 is CASSLTRWYGYTF. The CDR3 DNA is TGTGCCAGCAGCTTAACTAGGTGGTATGGCTACACCTTC.

Points on this clone: Germline and junction disagree at one end, which may indicate a read error. The rearrangement uses TRBV7-7 and TRBJ2-2; 9 bases line up with TRBD1. The CDR3 is made up of 14 amino acids. Germline loops: CDR1 SSHAT, CDR2 FNYEAQ (reference sequence). The CDR3: CASSLDRGDGELFF. The CDR3 coding sequence is TGTGCTAGCAGCCTCGACAGGGGGGACGGGGAGCTGTTTTTT. Variable domain in full (rest from reference TRBV7-7 and TRBJ2-2): GAGVSQSPRYKVTKRGQDVTLRCDPISSHATLYWYQQALGQGPEFLTYFNYEAQPDKSGLPSDRFSAERPEGSISTLTIQRTEQRDSAMYRCASSLDRGDGELFFGEGSRLTVL.

The chain joins TRBV7-2 to TRBJ1-1; TRBD1 is a possible D gene (5 bases). V lost 0 bases and J lost 3, with 8 bases in between. The CDR3 extends over 14 amino acids. Germline CDR1 SGHTA, CDR2 FQGNSA. The CDR3 sequence: CASSLAWGDTEAFF. The CDR3 DNA is TGTGCCAGCAGCTTAGCGTGGGGGGACACTGAAGCTTTCTTT.

The rearrangement links TRBV19 to TRBJ2-2; 11 positions match TRBD2. V trimming: 6 bases; J trimming: 3 bases; junction bases outside the gene matches: 15. CDR3 length equals 19 residues. The germline CDR1 and CDR2 sequences are LNHDA and SQIVND (reference sequence). The CDR3 DNA reads TGTGCCAGTAGCCCCAGGTTGGCTCTAGCGGGAGGCGACACCGGGGAGCTGTTTTTT. Amino acid sequence: CASSPRLALAGGDTGELFF.

A single count supports this clone. This sequence joins TRBV28 and TRBJ1-2, with 9 bases fitting TRBD1. From germline, CDR1 is MDHEN and CDR2 SYDVKM. The CDR3 length is 14 residues. The V segment lost 5 bases and the J segment 4 bases; nucleotides outside the gene matches: 5. The CDR3: CASSRTGVGYGYTF. CDR3 coding DNA: TGTGCCAGCAGTCGGACAGGGGTAGGCTATGGCTACACCTTC.

This chain connects TRBV13 to TRBJ2-1, with 11 nucleotides matching TRBD1. Germline V gene data show CDR1 as PRHDT and CDR2 as FYEKMQ (reference sequence). CDR3 length equals 14 residues. The V and J ends lost 3 bases and 8 bases, in that order; junction bases with no gene match: 3. The CDR3 coding sequence is TGTGCCAGCAGCTTTCGGACAGGGGGCGATGAGCAGTTCTTC. Translated: CASSFRTGGDEQFF.

This clone was observed once. This chain joins TRBV5-6 and TRBJ2-2; D is possibly TRBD1 (5 bases). The CDR3 length is 14 residues. CDR1 and CDR2 (germline): SGHDT, YYEEEE. Trimming pared 4 bases from V and 2 bases from J, leaving 9 bases between. The CDR3 coding sequence is TGTGCCAGCAGCGTGGACATAAACACCGGGGAGCTGTTTTTT. Its protein product is CASSVDINTGELFF.

The chain couples TRBV27 to TRBJ2-1, with 12 nucleotides matching TRBD2. The germline gives CDR1 MNHEY, CDR2 SMNVEV (reference sequence). CDR3 length equals 17 residues. Trimming cost V 5 bases and J 0 bases; bases outside gene matches: 5. The CDR3 sequence: CASSVLAGGSSYNEQFF. The CDR3 DNA reads TGTGCCAGCAGTGTACTAGCGGGAGGTTCCTCCTACAATGAGCAGTTCTTC.

This chain connects TRBV5-1 to TRBJ2-2; TRBD1 agrees at 8 bases. V lost 0 bases and J lost 5; bases outside the gene matches: 0. Looked up from germline, CDR1 is SGHRS and CDR2 is YFSETQ. This CDR3 contains 14 residues. The DNA for the CDR3 is TGCGCCAGCAGCTTGGACAGGGGGACCGGGGAGCTGTTTTTT. This sequence encodes CASSLDRGTGELFF.

This sequence joins TRBV5-6 and TRBJ1-1, with D hard to call. The CDR3 extends over 13 amino acids. CDR1 is SGHDT and CDR2 is YYEEEE in the germline V gene. V was cut by 0 bases and J by 0 bases, with 3 bases left in between. Here the CDR3 reads CASSLVLNTEAFF. The CDR3 nucleotides are TGTGCCAGCAGCTTGGTATTGAACACTGAAGCTTTCTTT.

This chain joins TRBV10-3 and TRBJ1-5, with a possible D match to TRBD1 (6 bases). Between the trimmed V and J ends, which lost 11 bases and 3 bases, there was a span of 14 bases. In germline, CDR1 is ENHRY, CDR2 SYGVKD. This CDR3 has 13 residues. In DNA form, the CDR3 reads TGTGCCGCGGTACAGGGTCCCAATCAGCCCCAGCATTTT. Translated, it gives CAAVQGPNQPQHF.

The V and J genes are TRBV28 and TRBJ2-7; TRBD1 might be the D (6 bases). CDR3 size: 11 residues. V gave up 7 bases and J gave up 4 bases, with 8 bases separating them. Germline CDR1 MDHEN, CDR2 SYDVKM. The CDR3 DNA reads TGTGCCAGCATGACAGGATACGAGCAGTACTTC. Amino acid sequence: CASMTGYEQYF.

The sample holds one count of this clone. In DNA, the CDR3 is TGTGCCAGCGCGCCGGACAGTTATAATTCACCCCTCCACTTT. Protein sequence: CASAPDSYNSPLHF. The rearrangement joins TRBV19 to TRBJ1-6; D perhaps matches TRBD1 (6 bases). The V gene lost 9 bases and the J gene lost 4 bases, with 13 bases spanning the gap. Germline V CDR1 and CDR2: LNHDA, SQIVND (reference sequence). The CDR3 consists of 14 residues.

The chain is built from TRBV5-1 and TRBJ2-3; 7 bases align to TRBD1. This CDR3 is 15 amino acids long. Losses at the gene ends were 3 bases for V and 6 bases for J; bases not matched to a gene: 10. Germline values: CDR1 SGHRS, CDR2 YFSETQ. The CDR3: CASSSWKDRADTQYF. DNA for the CDR3: TGCGCCAGCAGCTCGTGGAAAGACAGGGCGGATACGCAGTATTTT. Variable domain in full (rest from reference TRBV5-1 and TRBJ2-3): KAGVTQTPRYLIKTRGQQVTLSCSPISGHRSVSWYQQTPGQGLQFLFEYFSETQRNKGNFPGRFSGRQFSNSRSEMNVSTLELGDSALYLCASSSWKDRADTQYFGPGTRLTVL.

The table lists this clone with a count of one. This CDR3 is CASSLEGTGDEKLFF. The CDR3 DNA follows: TGTGCCAGCAGTTTAGAGGGGACAGGGGATGAAAAACTGTTTTTT. J is TRBJ1-4 and V is TRBV27, with TRBD1 identical over 10 bases. V trimming: 2 bases; J trimming: 6 bases; junction bases outside the gene matches: 3. Germline V gives CDR1 MNHEY, CDR2 SMNVEV (reference sequence). There are 15 residues in the CDR3.

In its sample, this clone was seen a few times. The rearrangement uses TRBV2 and TRBJ1-2; D gene uncertain. In germline, CDR1 is SNHLY, CDR2 FYNNEI. The germline V and J ends were trimmed by 6 bases and 3 bases, with 8 bases remaining between them. This CDR3 contains 12 residues. CDR3 sequence reads: CASSFQDYGYTF. As DNA, the CDR3 is TGTGCCAGCAGCTTTCAGGACTATGGCTACACCTTC.

J is TRBJ2-7 and V is TRBV27; 8 nucleotides align to TRBD2. Germline CDR1 is MNHEY and CDR2 is SMNVEV (reference sequence). The junction had 6 bases not matched to a gene; V was cut back by 4 bases and J by 4 bases. The CDR3 runs 14 residues. The CDR3 here is CASSSGTRAYEQYF. DNA for the CDR3: TGTGCCAGCAGTTCCGGGACTAGAGCATACGAGCAGTACTTC.

J is TRBJ2-2 and V is TRBV24-1; 10 bases agree with TRBD2. The V gene end was trimmed by 0 bases and the J gene end by 6 bases; junction bases not matched to a gene: 6. The CDR3 runs 17 residues. Germline lookup yields CDR1 KGHDR and CDR2 SFDVKD. CDR3 sequence: CATSDLLASGRPGELFF. CDR3 nucleotide sequence: TGTGCCACCAGTGATTTGCTGGCTAGCGGGAGACCCGGGGAGCTGTTTTTT.

This clone was counted a single time. The V and J genes are TRBV28 and TRBJ1-6, with TRBD1 matching over 8 bases. J gave up 5 bases and V 3 bases, and 3 bases lay outside the gene matches. The CDR3 totals 15 residues. Per germline, CDR1 MDHEN and CDR2 SYDVKM. As DNA, the CDR3 is TGTGCCAGCAGTTTCCCGACAGGGGATAATTCACCCCTCCACTTT. It yields the protein CASSFPTGDNSPLHF.